This T cell receptor (beta chain) appears in the sequencing data of a study of OX40 agonist ivuxolimab in advanced cancers. General notes on the study: Ivuxolimab was a fully human IgG2 agonistic monoclonal antibody targeting the costimulatory receptor OX40 (CD134). Intravenous ivuxolimab was administered to patients every 2 weeks at six dose levels: 0.01, 0.1, 0.3, 1.5, 3 and 10 mg/kg. Of the roughly 51 patients in dose escalation, some 20 had hepatocellular carcinoma, some 15 had melanoma, 9 had renal cell carcinoma and 9 had head and neck cancer. In the dose-escalation cohort, roughly 80% of patients were male, and the mean age was around 60 years, with a range of 23 to 79. Prior anti-PD-1, anti-PD-L1 or anti-CTLA-4 therapy was permitted, and 40% to 50% of dose-escalation patients had received checkpoint inhibitors. Partial responses were achieved by three dose-escalation patients, of whom one had hepatocellular carcinoma and two had cutaneous melanoma. The purpose of peripheral TCRbeta sequencing was to test whether ivuxolimab changed TCR sequence diversity and led to clonal T-cell expansion. The paper reports the monotherapy dose-escalation portion (N of about 52 patients) of the phase I ivuxolimab trial.

Per the germline V gene, SGHTA is the CDR1 and FQGNSA is the CDR2. The V and J ends are trimmed by 5 bases and 6 bases, leaving 16 bases between them. The CDR3 has 14 amino acids, counting the end cysteine and phenylalanine. Of all the DNA, just the CDR3 is kept, 42 bases in frame from base 1. To note about this clone: Its target antigen remains unknown. Base quality data are lacking; no much larger clone is found one base away.

Genomic DNA was isolated from the sorted cells so that the TCRbeta CDR3 region could be sequenced. TCRbeta CDR3 regions were sequenced using the immunoSEQ Assay. The clones in this table, taken by TCRdb from immuneACCESS, are in-frame only. Not every clone is retained; where verified, under half of the shortfall comes from an unresolved V gene, and the cause of the rest is unknown. The table for this sample lists about 70,000 clones; roughly 90% of them were counted only once. Roughly 8.2% of the sample rests with the top ten. Patients with a history of autoimmune disease or receiving systemic immunosuppression were excluded from the trial. Peripheral blood for TCR sequencing was drawn from every dose cohort at baseline, at cycle 4 day 1 and at cycle 7 day 1. The samples were drawn from a first-in-human, open-label, multicenter phase I dose-escalation trial of ivuxolimab. Adults with locally advanced or metastatic melanoma, renal cell carcinoma, hepatocellular carcinoma or head and neck squamous cell carcinoma were enrolled in the trial. Before TCR sequencing, CD4+ and CD8+ T cells were separately sorted from peripheral blood.

General study outcomes and caveats: Low levels of normalized T-cell clonal expansion were also shown by some nonresponding patients. Clonal expansion of both CD4+ and CD8+ blood T cells was observed from baseline to week 6 at doses 0.1 to 3.0 mg/kg. The antigen specificity of the clonally expanded peripheral T cells was not determined. On average, CD8+ T cells showed more expanded clones than CD4+ T cells after ivuxolimab. In partial responders in the 0.1-3.0 mg/kg groups, normalized peripheral clonal expansion was found to be among the lowest, especially among CD8+ T cells.

The source material was CD4+ or CD8+ T cells sorted from blood, sampled in a trial of the OX40 agonist ivuxolimab. This receptor was identified in an adult with an advanced solid tumor such as melanoma, head and neck, liver or kidney cancer. The sequence joins TRBV7-2 to TRBJ1-2; the D gene is possibly TRBD1, with 6 bases matching. The DNA is TGTGCCAGCAGCCAACAGGGTCAAAATGATGGCTACACCTTC. Translation gives CASSQQGQNDGYTF.